This T cell receptor beta chain was retrieved from a study of blood T cell repertoires in COVID-19. The wider study: COVID-19 samples, acute and convalescent, were from the United States, Italy and Spain.

With 6 bases clipped from V and 2 bases from J, the junction kept 3 bases outside the gene matches. CDR1 is SQVTM, CDR2 ANQGSEA, per germline. CDR3 size: 12 residues. In the study's own analysis: Reference gene primer amplification in the assay estimated nucleated cell counts. Generated by immunoSEQ multiplex PCR, the TCRdb table keeps only in-frame clones and is missing some. Clonal size and the V and J genes are those of that table, whereas D and trimming came from the DNA. Here the sample spans roughly 350,000 clones, 87% being singletons. It was during active infection that Seattle patients were enrolled and then longitudinally followed. This clone was recorded only once.

Sample: peripheral blood. This TCR was recovered from a woman in her forties or fifties with COVID-19, enrolled during active disease. This chain joins TRBV29-1 and TRBJ2-5; TRBD1 agrees at 7 bases. The CDR3 nucleotides are TGCAGCGTCACGGGACAGCAAGAGACCCAGTACTTC. Its protein is CSVTGQQETQYF.